The T cell receptor beta chain under discussion was sequenced for a study of T cell clones after liver transplantation (dated by TCRdb to about 2019). Study-wide context: ITN030ST, the source of the samples, was a randomized trial that attempted immunosuppression withdrawal within 2 years of liver transplantation. After a pre-transplant mixed lymphocyte reaction, TCRbeta sequencing was used to pinpoint donor-reactive T cell clones, which were subsequently tracked in post-transplant blood. As an antigen-independent comparator for the donor-reactive sequences, third party-reactive TCRbeta sequences from pre-transplant MLRs were identified as well. Three of the eight recipients were HCV-positive; the others were transplanted for non-autoimmune, non-viral indications. Subjects received no induction therapy and standard immunosuppression until randomization at 12-24 months post-transplant. Tolerance was defined as complete withdrawal of immunosuppression for at least one year without a rise in liver enzymes beyond twice the upper limit of normal. Blood samples were collected pre-transplant, pre-randomization before withdrawal, and post-randomization after either complete withdrawal or failed withdrawal. Of the 8 liver transplant recipients making up the studied cohort, 3 were classified as tolerant and 5 as non-tolerant.

High-throughput TCRbeta CDR3 sequencing of frozen genomic DNA was performed by immunoSEQ, including PCR amplification, mapping, bias correction and internal controls. Under the source paper's analysis protocol: Only productive rearrangements were retained, with each unique TCRbeta sequence defined by its CDR3 nucleotide sequence together with its V and J gene. For classification of a sequence as donor-reactive, at least 5-fold expansion in CFSE-low cells relative to unstimulated pre-transplant cells and a frequency of at least 0.01% were required. Per-subject minimum frequency thresholds, based on the lowest-template unstimulated sample, ensured at least 90% detection power. Jensen-Shannon divergence between the top 1000 TCRbeta sequences post-transplant and pre-transplant was used to measure repertoire turnover. Changes in detection of donor-reactive sequences were tested with two-sided Fisher's exact tests. The table comes from immuneACCESS by way of TCRdb, which keeps in-frame sequences with V and J called. Part of the clones is missing from these tables; in studies checked, under half for an unresolved V gene and the rest for unknown reasons. V and J calls and clone size are those listed in that table; D and trimming were worked out from the DNA. The sample yields tens of thousands of clones; 70% to 85% were counted once. Together, the top ten hold roughly 0.44% of the sample.

On the study overall, not on this receptor specifically: When repertoire turnover was taken into account, detection of donor-reactive sequences was significantly reduced in 7 of 8 subjects for CD4 and in 8 of 8 subjects for CD8. Conclusions were preliminary, limited by small, heterogeneous patient numbers and non-standardized post-transplant time points. A significant post-transplant decrease in circulating donor-reactive CD4 TCRbeta sequences was observed in 5 of 8 subjects, irrespective of tolerance or HCV status. Because allograft tissue specimens were not available, migration of donor-reactive T cells into the graft, rather than deletion, may have occurred. Donor-reactive sequences decreased more than third party-reactive sequences, which suggests partial antigen-specific deletion that was not related to withdrawal success. Low numbers of available donor cells limited the measurable donor-reactive repertoire in a couple of subjects.

Sequences KGHSH (CDR1) and LQKENI (CDR2) are obtained from the germline V gene. CDR3 length: 14 amino acids, cysteine to phenylalanine. Only CDR3 DNA is held: 42 bases, read in frame from base 1. V is pared back by 3 bases and J by 3 bases, with 11 bases lying between the germline termini. Details on this clone: Its cognate antigen has yet to be identified. No clone much larger than this one lies a single base away; base qualities are absent.

Thawed unstimulated PBMCs were stained for CD3, CD4 and CD8 and FACS-sorted into CD3+CD4+ and CD3+CD8+ populations. All 8 studied subjects were randomized to withdrawal of immunosuppression. The Qiagen DNeasy Blood and Tissue Kit was used for genomic DNA isolation. The TCR sequence derives from a human patient who received a liver transplant. After a transplant, some T cells may be of graft donor origin. The rearranged segments are TRBV18 and TRBJ1-2; TRBD1 is a weak D gene call, 6 bases matching. The input for sequencing was CD4+ T cells from blood, taken approximately 3.5 years after liver transplant. The sequence in DNA is TGTGCCAGCTCACCCAACAGGGACTACTATGGCTACACCTTC. The translation is CASSPNRDYYGYTF.